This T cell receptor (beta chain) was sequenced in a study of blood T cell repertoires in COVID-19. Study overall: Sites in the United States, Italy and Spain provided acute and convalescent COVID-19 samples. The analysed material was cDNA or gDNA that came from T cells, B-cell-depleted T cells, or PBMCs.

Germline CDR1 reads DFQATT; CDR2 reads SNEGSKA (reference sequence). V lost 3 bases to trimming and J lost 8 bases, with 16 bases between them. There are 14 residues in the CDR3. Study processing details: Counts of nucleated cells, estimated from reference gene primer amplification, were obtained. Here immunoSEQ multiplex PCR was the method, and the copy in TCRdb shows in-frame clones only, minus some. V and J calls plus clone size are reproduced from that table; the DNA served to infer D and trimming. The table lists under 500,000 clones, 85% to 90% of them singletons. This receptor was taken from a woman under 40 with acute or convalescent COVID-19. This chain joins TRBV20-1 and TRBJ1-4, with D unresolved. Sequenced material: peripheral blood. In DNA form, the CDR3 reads TGCAGTGCTAGTGGCGCACTAATGAGCGAAAAACTGTTTTTT. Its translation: CSASGALMSEKLFF.